This is a list of T cell receptor beta chains from one sample in a study of CD8 T cells in ankylosing spondylitis. One entry per CDR3 protein results from TCRdb running MiXCR on the 5' RACE reads. The table has roughly 220,000 distinct CDR3 sequences, more than 9% seen once. The sequencing input was blood, either unsorted or a sorted T cell fraction (not recorded which). The receptors here all came from a male donor with ankylosing spondylitis or in good health (not recorded which). Each CDR3 is given with its conserved first and last residue. The D gene is left open where the match is weak. Clone size, where shown, is once, few, many, or a class for clones that have expanded.

d_gene	abundance	v_gene	j_gene	CDR3aa	CDR3nt
.	many	TRBV5-6	TRBJ2-7	CASSLGGRPSSYEQYF	TGTGCCAGCAGCTTGGGTGGCAGGCCCAGCTCCTACGAGCAGTACTTC
.	many	TRBV30	TRBJ2-2	CAWRPIANTGELFF	TGTGCCTGGAGGCCCATTGCGAACACCGGGGAGCTGTTTTTT
.	many	TRBV5-1	TRBJ2-2	CASSLEGLGMFTGELFF	TGCGCCAGCAGCTTGGAAGGTCTAGGGATGTTCACCGGGGAGCTGTTTTTT
.	many	TRBV11-2	TRBJ2-3	CASSPHRGPTDTQYF	TGTGCCAGCAGCCCCCACCGCGGGCCCACAGATACGCAGTATTTT
.	many	TRBV20-1	TRBJ2-1	CSARIPGRSYNEQFF	TGCAGTGCTAGAATTCCGGGACGGTCCTACAATGAGCAGTTCTTC
.	many	TRBV5-1	TRBJ2-3	CASSHLEGATDTQYF	TGCGCCAGCAGCCACTTGGAGGGGGCCACAGATACGCAGTATTTT
.	.	TRBV7-6	TRBJ2-5	CASSPAAGKYGWETQYF	TGTGCCAGCAGCCCGGCTGCAGGGAAATACGGCTGGGAGACCCAGTACTTC
.	few	TRBV20-1	TRBJ2-5	CSARKPGHEGETQYF	TGCAGTGCTAGGAAGCCGGGACATGAGGGGGAGACCCAGTACTTC
TRBD1	many	TRBV20-1	TRBJ1-1	CSARDRRQGWNTEAFF	TGCAGTGCTAGAGACCGCCGACAGGGATGGAACACTGAAGCTTTCTTT
TRBD1	.	TRBV9	TRBJ2-7	CASSVRQGRDEQYF	TGTGCCAGCAGCGTGAGACAGGGCCGGGACGAGCAGTACTTC
TRBD1	.	TRBV5-5	TRBJ2-1	CASSPNGDSREQFF	TGTGCCAGCAGCCCCAACGGGGACAGTCGGGAGCAGTTCTTC
TRBD1	.	TRBV5-1	TRBJ2-2	CASSLTGTGNTGELFF	TGCGCCAGCAGCTTGACCGGGACAGGGAACACCGGGGAGCTGTTTTTT
.	.	TRBV20-1	TRBJ1-6	CSATPLGLDSPLHF	TGCAGTGCTACCCCATTAGGGTTGGATTCACCCCTCCACTTT
.	many	TRBV7-2	TRBJ2-3	CASSFDRRDTQYF	TGTGCCAGCAGCTTTGACAGGAGAGATACGCAGTATTTT
.	many	TRBV7-2	TRBJ2-5	CASSLTAREETQYF	TGTGCCAGCAGCTTAACTGCCCGGGAAGAGACCCAGTACTTC